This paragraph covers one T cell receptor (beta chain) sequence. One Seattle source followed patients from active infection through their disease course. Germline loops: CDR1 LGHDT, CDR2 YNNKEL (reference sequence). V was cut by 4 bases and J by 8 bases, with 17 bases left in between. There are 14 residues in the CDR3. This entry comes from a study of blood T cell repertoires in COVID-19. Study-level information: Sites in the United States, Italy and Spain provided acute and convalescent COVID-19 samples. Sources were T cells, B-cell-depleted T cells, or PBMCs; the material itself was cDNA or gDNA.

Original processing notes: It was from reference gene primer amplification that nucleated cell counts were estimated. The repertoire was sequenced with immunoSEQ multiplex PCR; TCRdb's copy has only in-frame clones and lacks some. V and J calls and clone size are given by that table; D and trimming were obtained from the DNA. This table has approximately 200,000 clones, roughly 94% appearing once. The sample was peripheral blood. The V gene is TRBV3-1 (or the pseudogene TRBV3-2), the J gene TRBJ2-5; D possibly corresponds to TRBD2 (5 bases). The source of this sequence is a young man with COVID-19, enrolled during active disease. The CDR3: CASSPGFEGGTQYF. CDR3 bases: TGTGCCAGCAGCCCTGGATTTGAGGGCGGAACCCAGTACTTC.